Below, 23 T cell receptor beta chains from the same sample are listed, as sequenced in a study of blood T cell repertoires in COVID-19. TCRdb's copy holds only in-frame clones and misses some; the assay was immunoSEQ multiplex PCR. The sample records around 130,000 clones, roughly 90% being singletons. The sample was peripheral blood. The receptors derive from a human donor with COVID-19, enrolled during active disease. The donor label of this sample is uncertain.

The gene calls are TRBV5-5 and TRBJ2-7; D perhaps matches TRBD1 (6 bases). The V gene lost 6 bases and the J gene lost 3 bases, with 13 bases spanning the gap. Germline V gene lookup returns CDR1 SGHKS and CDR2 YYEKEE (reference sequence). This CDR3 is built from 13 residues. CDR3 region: CASNQGTNYEQYF. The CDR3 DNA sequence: TGTGCCAGCAACCAGGGGACCAACTACGAGCAGTACTTC. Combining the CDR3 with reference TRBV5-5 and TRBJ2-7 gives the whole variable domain DAGVTQSPTHLIKTRGQQVTLRCSPISGHKSVSWYQQVLGQGPQFIFQYYEKEERGRGNFPDRFSARQFPNYSSELNVNALLLGDSALYLCASNQGTNYEQYFGPGTRLTVT.

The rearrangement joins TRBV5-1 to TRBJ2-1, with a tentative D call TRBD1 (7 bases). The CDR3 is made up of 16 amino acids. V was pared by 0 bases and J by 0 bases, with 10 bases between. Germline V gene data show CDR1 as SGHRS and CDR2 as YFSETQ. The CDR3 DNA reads TGCGCCAGCAGCTTGGGGCAGGGGGGCTCCTACAATGAGCAGTTCTTC. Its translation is CASSLGQGGSYNEQFF. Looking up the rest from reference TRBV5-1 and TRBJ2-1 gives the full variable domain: KAGVTQTPRYLIKTRGQQVTLSCSPISGHRSVSWYQQTPGQGLQFLFEYFSETQRNKGNFPGRFSGRQFSNSRSEMNVSTLELGDSALYLCASSLGQGGSYNEQFFGPGTRLTVL.

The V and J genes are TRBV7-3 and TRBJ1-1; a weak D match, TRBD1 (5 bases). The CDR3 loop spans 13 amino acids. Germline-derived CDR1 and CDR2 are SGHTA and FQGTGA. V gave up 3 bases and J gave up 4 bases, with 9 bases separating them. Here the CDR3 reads CASSLQGSTEAFF. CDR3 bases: TGTGCCAGCAGCTTGCAGGGATCCACTGAAGCTTTCTTT.

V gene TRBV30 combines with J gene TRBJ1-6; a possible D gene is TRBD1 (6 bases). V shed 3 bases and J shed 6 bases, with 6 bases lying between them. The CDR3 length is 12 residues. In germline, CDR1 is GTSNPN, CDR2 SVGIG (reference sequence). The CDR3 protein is CAWRGANSPLHF. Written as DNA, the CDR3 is TGTGCCTGGAGGGGGGCTAATTCACCCCTCCACTTT.

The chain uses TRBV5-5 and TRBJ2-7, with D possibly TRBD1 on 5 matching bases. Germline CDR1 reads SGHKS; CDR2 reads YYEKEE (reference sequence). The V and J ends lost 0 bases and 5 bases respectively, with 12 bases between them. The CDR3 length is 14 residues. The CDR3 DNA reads TGTGCCAGCAGCTTGGGGGGCGATCTTCACGAGCAGTACTTC. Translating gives CASSLGGDLHEQYF.

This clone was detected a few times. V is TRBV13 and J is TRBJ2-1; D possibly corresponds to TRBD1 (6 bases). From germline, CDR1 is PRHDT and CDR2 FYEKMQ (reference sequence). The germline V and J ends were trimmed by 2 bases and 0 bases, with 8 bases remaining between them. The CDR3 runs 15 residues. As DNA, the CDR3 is TGTGCCAGCAGCTTATTCAGGGGCTCCTACAATGAGCAGTTCTTC. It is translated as CASSLFRGSYNEQFF.

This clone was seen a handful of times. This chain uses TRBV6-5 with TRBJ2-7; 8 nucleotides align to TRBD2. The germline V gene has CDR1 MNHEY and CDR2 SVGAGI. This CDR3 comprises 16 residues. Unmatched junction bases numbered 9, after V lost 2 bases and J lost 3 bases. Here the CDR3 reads CASSYRGGEVVYEQYF. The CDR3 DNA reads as TGTGCCAGCAGTTACCGGGGGGGGGAGGTGGTCTACGAGCAGTACTTC.

The CDR3 nucleotides are TGTGCCACCAGCAGAGATGCCAGGGGTGCGACTGAAGCTTTCTTT. This gives the protein CATSRDARGATEAFF. The genes are TRBV15 and TRBJ1-1; a weak D match, TRBD1 (6 bases). V was pared by 0 bases and J by 5 bases, with 13 bases between. The CDR3 length is 15 residues. Germline loops: CDR1 LNHNV, CDR2 YYDKDF (reference sequence).

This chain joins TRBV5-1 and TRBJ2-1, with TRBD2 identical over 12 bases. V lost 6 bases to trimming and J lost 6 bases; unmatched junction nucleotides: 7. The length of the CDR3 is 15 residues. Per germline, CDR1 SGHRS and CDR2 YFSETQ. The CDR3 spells CASTALAGGVNEQFF. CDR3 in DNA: TGCGCCAGCACGGCCCTAGCGGGAGGGGTCAATGAGCAGTTCTTC.

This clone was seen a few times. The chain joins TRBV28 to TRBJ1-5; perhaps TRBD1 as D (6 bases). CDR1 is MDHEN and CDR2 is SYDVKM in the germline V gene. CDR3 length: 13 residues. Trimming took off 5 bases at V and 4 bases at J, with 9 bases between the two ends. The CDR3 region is CASSPTGNQPQHF. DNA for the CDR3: TGTGCCAGCAGTCCGACAGGTAATCAGCCCCAGCATTTT.

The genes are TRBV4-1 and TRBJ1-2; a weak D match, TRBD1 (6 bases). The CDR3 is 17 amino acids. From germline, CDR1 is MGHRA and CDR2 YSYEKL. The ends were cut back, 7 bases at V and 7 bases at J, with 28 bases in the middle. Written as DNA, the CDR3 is TGCGCCAGCACCCTGAGGGGGGGGGCTGTGCCTTTTGTTGGCTACACCTTC. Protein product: CASTLRGGAVPFVGYTF.

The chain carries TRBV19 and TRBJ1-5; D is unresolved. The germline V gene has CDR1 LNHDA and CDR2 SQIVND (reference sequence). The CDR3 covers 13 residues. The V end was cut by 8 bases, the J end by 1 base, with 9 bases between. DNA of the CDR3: TGTGCCAGTTCCCTCCGGAGCAATCAGCCCCAGCATTTT. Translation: CASSLRSNQPQHF.

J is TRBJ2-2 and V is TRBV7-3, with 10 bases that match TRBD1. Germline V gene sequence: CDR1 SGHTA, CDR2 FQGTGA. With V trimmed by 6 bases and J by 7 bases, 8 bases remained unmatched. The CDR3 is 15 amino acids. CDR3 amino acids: CASSPGTGAFGELFF. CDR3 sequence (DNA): TGTGCCAGCAGTCCCGGGACAGGGGCTTTCGGGGAGCTGTTTTTT. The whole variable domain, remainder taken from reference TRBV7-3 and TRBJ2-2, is GAGVSQTPSNKVTEKGKYVELRCDPISGHTALYWYRQSLGQGPEFLIYFQGTGAADDSGLPNDRFFAVRPEGSVSTLKIQRTERGDSAVYLCASSPGTGAFGELFFGEGSRLTVL.

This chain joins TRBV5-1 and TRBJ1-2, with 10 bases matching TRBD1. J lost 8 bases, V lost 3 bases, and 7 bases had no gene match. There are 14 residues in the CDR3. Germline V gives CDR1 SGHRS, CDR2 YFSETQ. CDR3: CASSSGTGDRGYTF. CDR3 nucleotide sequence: TGCGCCAGCAGCTCCGGGACAGGGGACCGAGGCTACACCTTC.

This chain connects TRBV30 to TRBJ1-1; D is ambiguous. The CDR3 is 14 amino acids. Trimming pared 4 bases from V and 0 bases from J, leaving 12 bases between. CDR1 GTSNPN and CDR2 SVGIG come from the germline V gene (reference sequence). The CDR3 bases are TGTGCCTGGAATGTAGCAGGTATGAACACTGAAGCTTTCTTT. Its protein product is CAWNVAGMNTEAFF. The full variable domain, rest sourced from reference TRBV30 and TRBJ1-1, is SQTIHQWPATLVQPVGSPLSLECTVEGTSNPNLYWYRQAAGRGLQLLFYSVGIGQISSEVPQNLSASRPQDRQFILSSKKLLLSDSGFYLCAWNVAGMNTEAFFGQGTRLTVV.

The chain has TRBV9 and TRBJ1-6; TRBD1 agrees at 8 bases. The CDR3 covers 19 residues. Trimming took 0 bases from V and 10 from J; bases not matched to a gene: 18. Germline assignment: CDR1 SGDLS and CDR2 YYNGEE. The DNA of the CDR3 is TGTGCCAGCAGCGTAGATGTAGACATGAGGGACAGGTTCGACTCACCCCTCCACTTT. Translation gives CASSVDVDMRDRFDSPLHF.

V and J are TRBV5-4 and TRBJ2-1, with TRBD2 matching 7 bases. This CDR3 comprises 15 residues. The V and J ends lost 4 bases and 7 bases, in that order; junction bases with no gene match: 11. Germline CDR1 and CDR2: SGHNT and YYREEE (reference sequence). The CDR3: CASSPRAGDPNEQFF. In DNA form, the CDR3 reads TGTGCCAGCAGCCCTCGGGCGGGAGATCCGAATGAGCAGTTCTTC.

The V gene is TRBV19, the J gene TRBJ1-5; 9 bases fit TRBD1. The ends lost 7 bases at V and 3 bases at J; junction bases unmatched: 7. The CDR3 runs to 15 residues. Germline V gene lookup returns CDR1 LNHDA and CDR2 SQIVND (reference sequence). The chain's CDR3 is CASTIQQGANQPQHF. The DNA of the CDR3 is TGTGCCAGTACCATACAACAGGGGGCCAATCAGCCCCAGCATTTT.

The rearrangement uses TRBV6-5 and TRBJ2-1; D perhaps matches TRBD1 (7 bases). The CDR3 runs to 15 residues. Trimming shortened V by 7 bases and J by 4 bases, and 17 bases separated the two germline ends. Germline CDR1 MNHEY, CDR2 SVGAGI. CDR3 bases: TGTGCCAGCATCCGGCACAGGGGACTTTACAATGAGCAGTTCTTC. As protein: CASIRHRGLYNEQFF.

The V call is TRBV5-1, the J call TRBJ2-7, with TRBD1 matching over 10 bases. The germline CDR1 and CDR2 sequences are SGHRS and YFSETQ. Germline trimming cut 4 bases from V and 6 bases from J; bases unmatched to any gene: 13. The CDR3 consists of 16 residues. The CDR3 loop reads CASSRDPDRGRLEQYF. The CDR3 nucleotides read TGCGCCAGCAGCCGTGACCCGGACAGGGGGAGGCTCGAGCAGTACTTC.

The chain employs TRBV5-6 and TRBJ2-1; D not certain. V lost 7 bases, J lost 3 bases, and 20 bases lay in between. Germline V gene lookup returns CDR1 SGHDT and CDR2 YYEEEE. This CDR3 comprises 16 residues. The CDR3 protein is CASHFREAALYNEQFF. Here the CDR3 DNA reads TGTGCCAGCCACTTCCGAGAGGCAGCCCTCTACAATGAGCAGTTCTTC. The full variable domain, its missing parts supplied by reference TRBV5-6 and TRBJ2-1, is DAGVTQSPTHLIKTRGQQVTLRCSPKSGHDTVSWYQQALGQGPQFIFQYYEEEERQRGNFPDRFSGHQFPNYSSELNVNALLLGDSALYLCASHFREAALYNEQFFGPGTRLTVL.

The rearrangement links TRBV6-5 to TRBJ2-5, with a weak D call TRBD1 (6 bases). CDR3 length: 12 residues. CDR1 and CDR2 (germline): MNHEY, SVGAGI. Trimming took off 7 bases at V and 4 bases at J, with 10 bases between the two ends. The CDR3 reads CASTEGGETQYF. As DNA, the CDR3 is TGTGCCAGCACAGAAGGGGGAGAGACCCAGTACTTC.

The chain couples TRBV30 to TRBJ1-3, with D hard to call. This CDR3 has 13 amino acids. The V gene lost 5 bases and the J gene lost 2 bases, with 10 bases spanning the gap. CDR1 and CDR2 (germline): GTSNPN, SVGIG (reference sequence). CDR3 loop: CAWGPGTGNTIYF. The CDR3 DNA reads TGTGCCTGGGGCCCGGGGACTGGAAACACCATATATTTT.